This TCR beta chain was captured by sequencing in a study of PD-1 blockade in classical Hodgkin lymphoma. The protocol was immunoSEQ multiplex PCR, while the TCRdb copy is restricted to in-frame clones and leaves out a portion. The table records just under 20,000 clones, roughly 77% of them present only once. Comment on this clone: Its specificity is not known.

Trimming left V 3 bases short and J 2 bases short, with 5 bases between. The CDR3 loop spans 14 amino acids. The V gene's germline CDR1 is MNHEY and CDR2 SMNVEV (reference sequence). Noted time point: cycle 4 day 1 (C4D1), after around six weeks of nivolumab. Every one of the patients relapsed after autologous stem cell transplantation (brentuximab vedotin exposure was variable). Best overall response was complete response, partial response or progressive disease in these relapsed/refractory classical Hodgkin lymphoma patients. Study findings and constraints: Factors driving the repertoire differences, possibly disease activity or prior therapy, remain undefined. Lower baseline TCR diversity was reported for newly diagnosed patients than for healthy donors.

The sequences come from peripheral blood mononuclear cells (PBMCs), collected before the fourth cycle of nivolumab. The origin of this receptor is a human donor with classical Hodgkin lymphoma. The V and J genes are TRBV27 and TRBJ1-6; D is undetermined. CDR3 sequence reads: CASSFPTYNSPLHF. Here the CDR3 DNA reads TGTGCCAGCAGTTTCCCTACCTATAATTCACCCCTCCACTTT.